A selection of T cell receptor beta chains follows, all from one sample in a study of CD8+ T cells in alopecia areata. Data came from immunoSEQ multiplex PCR; TCRdb stores just in-frame clones and leaves some out. This sample has roughly 32,000 clones, with less than 65% found just once. The sample comprised NKG2D-high CD8+ T cells sorted from blood. The receptor set was obtained from a human donor with alopecia areata. The CDR3 runs from the conserved cysteine through the conserved F or W. D genes are given only for firm matches. Where a row states a size, it is once, few, many or the class of an expanded clone; other rows omit it.

V gene	clone size	D gene	J gene	CDR3 DNA	CDR3 protein
TRBV29-1	once	TRBD1	TRBJ2-7	TGCAGCGTAACGGGACAGGGGGCAGGAGAGCAGTACTTC	CSVTGQGAGEQYF
TRBV5-1	-	-	TRBJ2-1	TGCGCCAGCAGCTCCACTCGTAGTGCAATGTTTTTTGACAATGAGCAGTTCTTC	CASSSTRSAMFFDNEQFF
TRBV7-6	few	TRBD2	TRBJ2-3	TGTGCCAGCAGCTTAGCGGGATGGGAGACTAGCGGTGACACAGATACGCAGTATTTT	CASSLAGWETSGDTDTQYF
TRBV7-2	-	-	TRBJ2-7	TGTGCCAGCAGCTTTTTGGGGGCTGAGCAGTACTTC	CASSFLGAEQYF
TRBV7-8	-	-	TRBJ1-2	TGTGCCAGCAGCAACTTAGAGTATGGCTACACCTTC	CASSNLEYGYTF
TRBV7-9	-	TRBD2	TRBJ2-7	TGTGCCAGCAGCTTGCGGGAGGGCCGCGTTGACGAGCAGTACTTC	CASSLREGRVDEQYF
TRBV5-1	-	-	TRBJ2-7	TGCGCCAGCAGCTTGTGGGCGACCGAGCAGTACTTC	CASSLWATEQYF
TRBV19	few	-	TRBJ1-1	TGTGCCAGTAGTCGAGCCCCGAACACTGAAGCTTTCTTT	CASSRAPNTEAFF
TRBV28	-	TRBD1	TRBJ2-7	TGTGCCAGCAGCTGGACAGGGGGCACGGGTGAGCAGTACTTC	CASSWTGGTGEQYF
TRBV10-3	few	-	TRBJ2-3	TGTGCCATCAGTGAGTTTCAGGCCGGGATATTCACAGATACGCAGTATTTT	CAISEFQAGIFTDTQYF
TRBV27	-	TRBD1	TRBJ1-1	TGTGCCAGCAGTTTAGGGACAGGATACACTGAAGCTTTCTTT	CASSLGTGYTEAFF
TRBV15	-	TRBD2	TRBJ2-1	TGTGCCACCAGAATACCTGGGACTAGCGGGATAGGGGATGAGCAGTTCTTC	CATRIPGTSGIGDEQFF
TRBV11-2	-	-	TRBJ2-1	TGTGCCAGCAGTCTGATGGATGAGCAGTTCTTC	CASSLMDEQFF
TRBV27	once	-	TRBJ1-1	TGTGCCAGCAGTCCGAGTGGGGTTCCGAACACTGAAGCTTTCTTT	CASSPSGVPNTEAFF
TRBV28	-	-	TRBJ2-3	TGTGCCAGCAGTCCCCCCCGGTCGGATACGCAGTATTTT	CASSPPRSDTQYF
TRBV29-1	-	-	TRBJ2-2	TGCAGCGTTGAAAGCTCCGGAGGGGACACCGGGGAGCTGTTTTTT	CSVESSGGDTGELFF
TRBV2	-	TRBD2	TRBJ2-7	TGTGCCAGCAGTGATCTTCGACTAGCGGGACCCGAGCAGTACTTC	CASSDLRLAGPEQYF
TRBV30	-	-	TRBJ1-1	TGTGCCTGGAGTCGGCGGAACACTGAAGCTTTCTTT	CAWSRRNTEAFF
TRBV4-1	-	-	TRBJ2-7	TGCGCCAGCAGCCAAGAAGGGAGCTCGGGCTACGAGCAGTACTTC	CASSQEGSSGYEQYF
TRBV4-2	-	-	TRBJ1-2	TGTGCCAGCAGCCAAGGCGTTTTAGGGGGAGTCGGCTACACCTTC	CASSQGVLGGVGYTF
TRBV7-6	-	TRBD1	TRBJ2-7	TGTGCCAGCAGCCCCCCTGCAGACAGGGGATCCTACGAGCAGTACTTC	CASSPPADRGSYEQYF
TRBV11-1	-	TRBD2	TRBJ2-3	TGTGCCAGCAGCCCCCTCCGGGGGGGCACAGATACGCAGTATTTT	CASSPLRGGTDTQYF
TRBV4-1	-	-	TRBJ2-7	TGCGCCAGCAGCCAAGGATCGGACAGCTTCTCCTACGAGCAGTACTTC	CASSQGSDSFSYEQYF
TRBV28	few	TRBD1	TRBJ2-5	TGTGCCAGCAGTTCCCGGGACAGGGGATGGGAGACCCAGTACTTC	CASSSRDRGWETQYF
TRBV10-3	-	-	TRBJ2-3	TGTGCCATCAGTGACGACCGCACAGATACGCAGTATTTT	CAISDDRTDTQYF
TRBV7-9	-	-	TRBJ2-7	TGTGCCAGCAGCCCACCGGGACGCGAGGAGCAGTACTTC	CASSPPGREEQYF
TRBV30	-	TRBD1	TRBJ1-1	TGTGCCTGGACCCGACAGGGTAACACTGAAGCTTTCTTT	CAWTRQGNTEAFF
TRBV7-8	-	TRBD1	TRBJ2-1	TGTGCCAGCAGCCAAGCGGACAGGGTATTCGGTTACAATGAGCAGTTCTTC	CASSQADRVFGYNEQFF
TRBV19	-	TRBD2	TRBJ2-5	TGTGCCAGTAGCAGCGGACTAGCGGGAGAGACCCAGTACTTC	CASSSGLAGETQYF
TRBV29-1	-	-	TRBJ2-5	TGCAGCGTCCGAAGAGGGGGAGAGACCCAGTACTTC	CSVRRGGETQYF
TRBV5-1	-	TRBD1	TRBJ2-7	TGCGCCAGCAGCACACCGGGACAGATACCCTACGAGCAGTACTTC	CASSTPGQIPYEQYF
TRBV19	-	TRBD1	TRBJ2-4	TGTGCCAGTAGTATGGGACAGGGGGGATACATTCAGTACTTC	CASSMGQGGYIQYF
TRBV2	-	-	TRBJ1-3	TGTGCCAGCAGGTCCGACTCTGGAAACACCATATATTTT	CASRSDSGNTIYF
TRBV27	few	TRBD2	TRBJ2-3	TGTGCCAGCAGGATACTAGCGGGAGTACATACGCAGTATTTT	CASRILAGVHTQYF
TRBV28	few	-	TRBJ2-7	TGTGCCAGCAAAACCGGGACACTCTCCTACGAGCAGTACTTC	CASKTGTLSYEQYF
TRBV29-1	-	-	TRBJ1-2	TGCAGCGTTGACCGCCTTACAATCGGAGGCTACACCTTC	CSVDRLTIGGYTF
TRBV28	few	-	TRBJ2-1	TGTGCCAGCCAACGGTCGACTGAGCAGTTCTTC	CASQRSTEQFF
TRBV6-1	-	-	TRBJ2-7	TGTGCCAGCAGAGTTGGGCAGCCCTACGAGCAGTACTTC	CASRVGQPYEQYF
TRBV27	few	-	TRBJ2-1	TGTGCCAGCAGTTTCCCTGGGAATGAGCAGTTCTTC	CASSFPGNEQFF
TRBV5-6	-	TRBD1	TRBJ2-5	TGTGCCAGCAGCTGGGTGGACAGGAAAGAGACCCAGTACTTC	CASSWVDRKETQYF
TRBV11-2	few	-	TRBJ2-7	TGTGCCAGCAGCTTAGGGCTAAGCGAGCAGTACTTC	CASSLGLSEQYF
TRBV29-1	-	-	TRBJ2-7	TGCAGCGTTGTTGCCCACGAGCAGTACTTC	CSVVAHEQYF
TRBV27	-	TRBD1	TRBJ2-2	TGTGCCAGCGGGACAGGGGGCGTAACCGGGGAGCTGTTTTTT	CASGTGGVTGELFF
TRBV2	-	TRBD1	TRBJ2-7	TGTGCCAGCAGTGGCGAGGACAGGGCGCTAACCTACGAGCAGTACTTC	CASSGEDRALTYEQYF
TRBV19	-	-	TRBJ2-7	TGTGCCAGTAGTATAGATCTCCAGTTCGAGCAGTACTTC	CASSIDLQFEQYF
TRBV7-6	-	TRBD2	TRBJ2-1	TGTGCCAGCAGCTTATGGGTAGCGGGGGTTAGCTCCTACAATGAGCAGTTCTTC	CASSLWVAGVSSYNEQFF
TRBV27	-	-	TRBJ2-4	TGTGCCAGCAGAGTAGGGCAGACCATAGCCAAAAACATTCAGTACTTC	CASRVGQTIAKNIQYF
TRBV12-5	-	-	TRBJ2-1	TGTGCTAGTGTTCAAGGGGACGGAAGAGCGGCTGAGCAGTTCTTC	CASVQGDGRAAEQFF